This T cell receptor (beta chain) was found in a study of human T cells and chemical hapten exposure. Study-wide findings and caveats: With DPC sensitization, TCRs exceeding 1 in 1000 frequency showed no change.

This clonotype was seen many times. The antigen remains undetermined. Time point denoted: patch test 2, 6 weeks after DPC sensitization. Treatment: therapeutic diphenylcyclopropenone sensitization with weekly scalp DPC. TCRdb reprocessed the RACE reads via MiXCR and lists one record per CDR3 protein. The table includes around 360,000 distinct CDR3 sequences, about 6.9% detected once. Trimming left V 7 bases short and J 4 bases short, with 10 bases between. The germline gives CDR1 KGHSH, CDR2 LQKENI. The CDR3 has 13 residues. The chain has TRBV18 and TRBJ1-4, with D possibly matching TRBD1 (5 bases). The clonotype comes from a young woman with alopecia areata. Some clones in this sample may be carry-over from other donors' samples. This sample comprised whole blood, obtained in connection with sensitization to the hapten diphenylcyclopropenone (DPC). For the CDR3, the DNA is TGTGCCAGCTACCGGGACCTTAATGAAAAACTGTTTTTT. Its protein product is CASYRDLNEKLFF.